One and the same sample provided the 4 T cell receptor beta chains below, sequenced in a study of blood T cell repertoires in COVID-19. TCRdb's table, derived via immunoSEQ multiplex PCR, lists solely in-frame clones and lacks some. The sample yields 200,000 to 300,000 clones, about 82% seen once. Sequenced input: peripheral blood. The receptors come from a woman in her fifties or sixties with active or convalescent COVID-19.

This chain joins TRBV5-1 and TRBJ2-3; D is ambiguous. This CDR3 comprises 16 residues. CDR1 SGHRS and CDR2 YFSETQ come from the germline V gene. The germline V and J ends were trimmed by 0 bases and 3 bases, with 14 bases remaining between them. Here the CDR3 DNA reads TGCGCCAGCAGCTTGGGTCGGCTCCGCGGTACAGATACGCAGTATTTT. It specifies CASSLGRLRGTDTQYF.

The genes are TRBV3-1 (or the pseudogene TRBV3-2) and TRBJ2-2, with 9 bases identical to TRBD2. Germline loops: CDR1 LGHDT, CDR2 YNNKEL (reference sequence). The length of the CDR3 is 15 residues. Trimming cost V 3 bases and J 4 bases; bases outside gene matches: 3. The CDR3 spells CASSQTSGSTGELFF. Written as DNA, the CDR3 is TGTGCCAGCAGCCAGACTAGCGGCTCCACCGGGGAGCTGTTTTTT.

The rearrangement joins TRBV7-9 to TRBJ2-2; D may be TRBD2 (6 bases). Germline assignment: CDR1 SEHNR and CDR2 FQNEAQ (reference sequence). The V and J ends lost 5 bases and 1 base respectively, with 11 bases between them. CDR3 size: 15 residues. The CDR3 nucleotides are TGTGCCAGCAGCATCGGGACTTTGAACACCGGGGAGCTGTTTTTT. Its protein is CASSIGTLNTGELFF.

This rearrangement joins TRBV5-1 to TRBJ2-5; 9 bases are a match to TRBD1. The CDR3 totals 15 residues. The V gene's germline CDR1 is SGHRS and CDR2 YFSETQ. The V gene end was trimmed by 2 bases and the J gene end by 4 bases; junction bases not matched to a gene: 6. The CDR3 coding sequence is TGCGCCAGCAGCTTTACGACAGGGGGAACAGAGACCCAGTACTTC. Translated, it gives CASSFTTGGTETQYF.